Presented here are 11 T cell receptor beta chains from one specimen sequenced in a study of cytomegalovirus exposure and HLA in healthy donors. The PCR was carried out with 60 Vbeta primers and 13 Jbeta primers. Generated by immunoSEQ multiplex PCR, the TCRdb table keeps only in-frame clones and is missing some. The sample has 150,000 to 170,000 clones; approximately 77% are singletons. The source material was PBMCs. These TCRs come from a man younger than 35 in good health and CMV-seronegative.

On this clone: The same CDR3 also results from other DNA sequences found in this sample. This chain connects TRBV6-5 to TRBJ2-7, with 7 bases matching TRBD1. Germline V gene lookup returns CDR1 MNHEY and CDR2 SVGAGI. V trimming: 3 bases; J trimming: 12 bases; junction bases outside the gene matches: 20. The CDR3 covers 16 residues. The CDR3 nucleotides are TGTGCCAGCAGTTATAGGGGGCCCCCCCTGTTGGATCGTCTGTACTTC. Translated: CASSYRGPPLLDRLYF.

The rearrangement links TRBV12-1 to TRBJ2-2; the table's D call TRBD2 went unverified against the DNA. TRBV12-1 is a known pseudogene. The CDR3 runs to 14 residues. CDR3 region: CARGRAWDTGELFF. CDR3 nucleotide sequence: TGTGCCAGGGGGAGGGCCTGGGACACCGGGGAGCTGTTTTTT.

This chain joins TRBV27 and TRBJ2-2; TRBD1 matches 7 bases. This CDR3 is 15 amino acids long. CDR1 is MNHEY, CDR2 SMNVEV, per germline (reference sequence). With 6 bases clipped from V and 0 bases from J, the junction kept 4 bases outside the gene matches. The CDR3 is CASSTGTANTGELFF. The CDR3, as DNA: TGTGCCAGCAGCACCGGGACAGCGAACACCGGGGAGCTGTTTTTT.

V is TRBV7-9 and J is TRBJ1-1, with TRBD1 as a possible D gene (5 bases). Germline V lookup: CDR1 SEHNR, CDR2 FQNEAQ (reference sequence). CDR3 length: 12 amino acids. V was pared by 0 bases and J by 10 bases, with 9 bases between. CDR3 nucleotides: TGTGCCAGCAGCTTAGCGTCAGGGTCAGCTTTCTTT. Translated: CASSLASGSAFF.

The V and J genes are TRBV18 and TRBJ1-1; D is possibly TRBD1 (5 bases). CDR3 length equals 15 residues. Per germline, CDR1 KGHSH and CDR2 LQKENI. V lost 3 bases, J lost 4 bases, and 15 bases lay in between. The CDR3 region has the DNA TGTGCCAGCTCACCCGCGGTAGGCGGGACCACTGAAGCTTTCTTT. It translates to CASSPAVGGTTEAFF.

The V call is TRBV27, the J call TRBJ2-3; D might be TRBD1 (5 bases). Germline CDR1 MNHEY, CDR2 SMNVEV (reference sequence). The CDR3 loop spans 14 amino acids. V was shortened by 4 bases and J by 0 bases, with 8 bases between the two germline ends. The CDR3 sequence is CASSSQGSTDTQYF. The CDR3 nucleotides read TGTGCCAGCAGTTCCCAGGGAAGCACAGATACGCAGTATTTT.

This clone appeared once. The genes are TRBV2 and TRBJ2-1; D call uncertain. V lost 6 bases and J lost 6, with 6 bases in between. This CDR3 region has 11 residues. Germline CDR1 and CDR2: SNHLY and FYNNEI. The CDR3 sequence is CASRESNEQFF. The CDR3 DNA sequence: TGTGCCAGCAGGGAGAGCAATGAGCAGTTCTTC.

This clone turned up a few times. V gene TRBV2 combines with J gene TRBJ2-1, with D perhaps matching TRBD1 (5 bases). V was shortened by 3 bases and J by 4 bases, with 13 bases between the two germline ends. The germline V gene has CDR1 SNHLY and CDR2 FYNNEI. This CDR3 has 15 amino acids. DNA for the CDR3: TGTGCCAGCAGTGATATATGGACACCTTACAATGAGCAGTTCTTC. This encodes CASSDIWTPYNEQFF. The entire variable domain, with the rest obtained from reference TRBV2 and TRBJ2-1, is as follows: EPEVTQTPSHQVTQMGQEVILRCVPISNHLYFYWYRQILGQKVEFLVSFYNNEISEKSEIFDDQFSVERPDGSNFTLKIRSTKLEDSAMYFCASSDIWTPYNEQFFGPGTRLTVL.

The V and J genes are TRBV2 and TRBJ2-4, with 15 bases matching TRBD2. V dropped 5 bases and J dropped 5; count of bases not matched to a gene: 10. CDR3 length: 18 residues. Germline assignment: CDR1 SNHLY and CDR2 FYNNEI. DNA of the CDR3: TGTGCCAGCAGTCGGACTAGCGGGAGGGCCGAGGGCCAAAACATTCAGTACTTC. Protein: CASSRTSGRAEGQNIQYF. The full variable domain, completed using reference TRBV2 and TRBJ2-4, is EPEVTQTPSHQVTQMGQEVILRCVPISNHLYFYWYRQILGQKVEFLVSFYNNEISEKSEIFDDQFSVERPDGSNFTLKIRSTKLEDSAMYFCASSRTSGRAEGQNIQYFGAGTRLSVL.

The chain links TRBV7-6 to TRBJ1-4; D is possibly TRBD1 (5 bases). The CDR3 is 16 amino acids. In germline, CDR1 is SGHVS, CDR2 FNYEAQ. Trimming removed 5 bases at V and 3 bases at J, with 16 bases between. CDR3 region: CASSPFTGGANEKLFF. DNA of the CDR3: TGTGCCAGCAGCCCCTTTACGGGGGGGGCTAATGAAAAACTGTTTTTT.

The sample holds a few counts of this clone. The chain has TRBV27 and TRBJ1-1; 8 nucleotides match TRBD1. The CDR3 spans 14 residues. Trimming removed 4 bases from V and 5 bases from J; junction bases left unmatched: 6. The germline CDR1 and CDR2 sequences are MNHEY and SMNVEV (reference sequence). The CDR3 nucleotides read TGTGCCAGCAGTTCACTACAGGGGGGGACTGAAGCTTTCTTT. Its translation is CASSSLQGGTEAFF.